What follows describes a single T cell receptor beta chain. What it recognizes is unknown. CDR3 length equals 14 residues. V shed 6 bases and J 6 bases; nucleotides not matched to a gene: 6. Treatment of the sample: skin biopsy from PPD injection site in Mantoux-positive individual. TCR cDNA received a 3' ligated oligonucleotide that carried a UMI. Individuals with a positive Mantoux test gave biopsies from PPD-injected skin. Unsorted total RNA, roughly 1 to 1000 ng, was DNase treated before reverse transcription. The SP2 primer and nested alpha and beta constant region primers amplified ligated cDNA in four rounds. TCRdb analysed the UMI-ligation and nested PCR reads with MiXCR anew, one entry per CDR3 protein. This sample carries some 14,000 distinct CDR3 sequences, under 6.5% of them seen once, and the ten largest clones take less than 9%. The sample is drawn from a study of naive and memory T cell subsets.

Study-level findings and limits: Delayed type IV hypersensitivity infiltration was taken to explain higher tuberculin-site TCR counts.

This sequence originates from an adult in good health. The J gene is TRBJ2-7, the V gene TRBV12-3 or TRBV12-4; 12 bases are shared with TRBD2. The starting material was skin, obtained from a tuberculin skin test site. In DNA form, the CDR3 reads TGTGCCAGCAGGGACGGGACTAGCGGGCGCGAGCAGTACTTC. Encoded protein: CASRDGTSGREQYF.